Reported below is one T cell receptor (beta chain). What it recognizes is unknown. Healthy bone marrow donors supplied every sample. The data belong to a study of cytomegalovirus exposure and HLA in healthy donors. Study-level findings and limits: Most TCRs appeared rarely, but some public TCRs recurred in many donors. Within an earlier analysis, most TCR beta V segments proved productive either about 90% or about 30% of the time. Per a later analysis, HLA-associated TCR beta chains showed more clonal expansion than other, equally common TCR beta chains.

CDR3 size: 16 residues. Germline-derived CDR1 and CDR2 are MNHNY and SVGAGI (reference sequence). Germline trimming cut 0 bases from V and 7 bases from J; bases unmatched to any gene: 8. Use of 60 Vbeta and 13 Jbeta primers characterized the PCR. Profiled with immunoSEQ multiplex PCR; TCRdb holds only in-frame clones, not every one. The table shows 150,000 to 250,000 clones, with about 79% occurring only once. The TCR comes from a boy aged 2 to 10 in good health and CMV-seronegative. The chain has TRBV6-6 and TRBJ1-5; 8 nucleotides agree with TRBD1. The sample was PBMCs. This CDR3 reads CASSYSMQGAGQPQHF. In DNA, the CDR3 is TGTGCCAGCAGTTACTCGATGCAGGGGGCAGGGCAGCCCCAGCATTTT.